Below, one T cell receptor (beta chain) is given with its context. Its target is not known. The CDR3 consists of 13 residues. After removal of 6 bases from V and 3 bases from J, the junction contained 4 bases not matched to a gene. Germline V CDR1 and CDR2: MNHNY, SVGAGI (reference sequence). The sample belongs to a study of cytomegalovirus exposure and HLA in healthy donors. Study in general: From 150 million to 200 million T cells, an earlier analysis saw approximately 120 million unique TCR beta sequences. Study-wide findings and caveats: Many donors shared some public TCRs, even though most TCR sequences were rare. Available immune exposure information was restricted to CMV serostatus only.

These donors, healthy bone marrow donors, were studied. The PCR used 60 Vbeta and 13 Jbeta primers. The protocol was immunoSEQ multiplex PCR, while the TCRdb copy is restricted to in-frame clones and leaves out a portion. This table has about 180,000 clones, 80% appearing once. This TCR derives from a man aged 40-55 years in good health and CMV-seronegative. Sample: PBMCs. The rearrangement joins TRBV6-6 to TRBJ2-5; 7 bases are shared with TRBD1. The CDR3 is CASRTGAEETQYF. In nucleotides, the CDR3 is TGTGCCAGCAGAACAGGGGCCGAAGAGACCCAGTACTTC.